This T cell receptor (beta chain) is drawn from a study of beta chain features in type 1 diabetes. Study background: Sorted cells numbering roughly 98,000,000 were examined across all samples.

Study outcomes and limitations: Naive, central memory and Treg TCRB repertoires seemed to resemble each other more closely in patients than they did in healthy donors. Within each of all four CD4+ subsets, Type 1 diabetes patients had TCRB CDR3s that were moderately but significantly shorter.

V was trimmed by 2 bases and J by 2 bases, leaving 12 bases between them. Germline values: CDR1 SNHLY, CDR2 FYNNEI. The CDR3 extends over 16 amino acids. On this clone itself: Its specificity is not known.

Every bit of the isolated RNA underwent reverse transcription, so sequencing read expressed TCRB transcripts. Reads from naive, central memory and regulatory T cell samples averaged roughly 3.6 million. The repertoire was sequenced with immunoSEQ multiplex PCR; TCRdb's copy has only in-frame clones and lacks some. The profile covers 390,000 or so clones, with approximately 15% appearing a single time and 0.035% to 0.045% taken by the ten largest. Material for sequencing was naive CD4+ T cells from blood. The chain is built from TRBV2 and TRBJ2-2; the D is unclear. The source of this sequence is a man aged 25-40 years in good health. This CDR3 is CASSEILPLNTGELFF. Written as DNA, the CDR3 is TGTGCCAGCAGTGAAATCCTCCCGCTAAACACCGGGGAGCTGTTTTTT.